The present T cell receptor beta chain was sequenced within a study of blood T cell repertoires in COVID-19. Categorization into cohorts depended on clinical history that participants reported. In this sample, this clone turned up once. The data were produced by immunoSEQ multiplex PCR, yet TCRdb's version contains in-frame clones alone and is incomplete. The table lists over 130,000 clones, under 90% of them singletons. CDR1 LNHDA and CDR2 SQIVND come from the germline V gene (reference sequence). The CDR3 covers 14 residues. The ends were cut back, 5 bases at V and 3 bases at J, with 13 bases in the middle.

The chain has TRBV19 and TRBJ1-2; no firm D call. The clonotype originates from a man in his fifties or sixties in a cohort exposed to, infected with or recovered from COVID-19 (not recorded which). Sequencing used PBMCs or T cells enriched from blood (not recorded which). CDR3 sequence (DNA): TGTGCCAGTAGTGTCTCAGGATTCTACTATGGCTACACCTTC. As protein: CASSVSGFYYGYTF. The full variable domain, rest sourced from reference TRBV19 and TRBJ1-2, is DGGITQSPKYLFRKEGQNVTLSCEQNLNHDAMYWYRQDPGQGLRLIYYSQIVNDFQKGDIAEGYSVSREKKESFPLTVTSAQKNPTAFYLCASSVSGFYYGYTFGSGTRLTVV.